The 2 T cell receptor beta chains in this list originate from one sample, sequenced in a study of T-cell reconstitution after alpha-beta-depleted transplantation in children. A library of TCRbeta sequences, prepared with unique molecular identifiers, was generated. TCRdb re-called the PCR reads with MiXCR, one entry per CDR3 protein. The data hold about 200,000 distinct CDR3 sequences, with approximately 6.9% observed a single time. Here the sequenced sample was PBMCs, taken before TCRalphabeta/CD19-depleted stem cell transplant. These receptors were taken from a boy between 2 and 10 years old with acute lymphoblastic leukemia, due to receive a stem cell transplant.

The chain employs TRBV6-1 and TRBJ2-1; D ambiguous. Germline lookup yields CDR1 MNHNS and CDR2 SASEGT. CDR3 length equals 15 residues. V lost 8 bases and J 2 bases, leaving 16 bases between the germline ends. CDR3 amino acids: CASSPKGLAYNEQFF. The CDR3 bases are TGTGCCAGCTCCCCGAAAGGGCTGGCCTACAATGAGCAGTTCTTC.

This clonotype was counted ten times or more. The chain joins TRBV7-3 to TRBJ1-1, with D possibly matching TRBD1 (5 bases). CDR3 length equals 13 residues. CDR1 is SGHTA, CDR2 FQGTGA, per germline. Trimming removed 4 bases from V and 3 bases from J, with 9 bases in between. CDR3 loop: CASSSQGDTEAFF. CDR3 sequence (DNA): TGTGCCAGCAGCTCCCAGGGAGACACTGAAGCTTTCTTT.